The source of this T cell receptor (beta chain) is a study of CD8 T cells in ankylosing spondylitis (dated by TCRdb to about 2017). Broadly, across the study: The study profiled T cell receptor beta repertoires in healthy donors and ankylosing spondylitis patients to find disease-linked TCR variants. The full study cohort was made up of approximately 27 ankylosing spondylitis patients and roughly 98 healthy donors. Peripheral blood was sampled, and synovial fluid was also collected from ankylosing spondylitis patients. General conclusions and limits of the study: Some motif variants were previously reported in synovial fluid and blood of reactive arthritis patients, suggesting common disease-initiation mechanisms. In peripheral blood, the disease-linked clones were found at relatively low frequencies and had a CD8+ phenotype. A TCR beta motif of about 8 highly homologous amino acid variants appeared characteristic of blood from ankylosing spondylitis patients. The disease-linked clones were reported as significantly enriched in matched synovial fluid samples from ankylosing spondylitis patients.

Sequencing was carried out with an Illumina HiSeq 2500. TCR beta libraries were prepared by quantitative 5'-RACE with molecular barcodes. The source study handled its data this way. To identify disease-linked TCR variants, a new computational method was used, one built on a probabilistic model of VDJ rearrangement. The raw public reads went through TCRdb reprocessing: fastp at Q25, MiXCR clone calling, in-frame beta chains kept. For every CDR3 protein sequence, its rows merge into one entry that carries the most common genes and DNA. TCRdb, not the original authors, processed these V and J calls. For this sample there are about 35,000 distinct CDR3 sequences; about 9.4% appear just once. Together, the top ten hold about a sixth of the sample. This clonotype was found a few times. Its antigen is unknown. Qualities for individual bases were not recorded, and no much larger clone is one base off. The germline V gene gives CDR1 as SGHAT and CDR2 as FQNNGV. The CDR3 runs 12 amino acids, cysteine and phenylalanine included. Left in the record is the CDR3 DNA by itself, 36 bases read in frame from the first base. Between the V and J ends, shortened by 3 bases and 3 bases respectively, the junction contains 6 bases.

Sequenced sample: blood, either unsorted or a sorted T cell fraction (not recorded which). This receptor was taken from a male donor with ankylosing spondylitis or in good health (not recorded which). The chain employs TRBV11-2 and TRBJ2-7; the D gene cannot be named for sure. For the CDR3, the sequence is CASSLGSYEQYF. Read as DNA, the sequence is TGTGCCAGCAGCTTGGGCAGCTACGAGCAGTACTTC. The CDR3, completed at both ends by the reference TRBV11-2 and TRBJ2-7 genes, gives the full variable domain EAGVAQSPRYKIIEKRQSVAFWCNPISGHATLYWYQQILGQGPKLLIQFQNNGVVDDSQLPKDRFSAERLKGVDSTLKIQPAKLEDSAVYLCASSLGSYEQYFGPGTRLTVT.